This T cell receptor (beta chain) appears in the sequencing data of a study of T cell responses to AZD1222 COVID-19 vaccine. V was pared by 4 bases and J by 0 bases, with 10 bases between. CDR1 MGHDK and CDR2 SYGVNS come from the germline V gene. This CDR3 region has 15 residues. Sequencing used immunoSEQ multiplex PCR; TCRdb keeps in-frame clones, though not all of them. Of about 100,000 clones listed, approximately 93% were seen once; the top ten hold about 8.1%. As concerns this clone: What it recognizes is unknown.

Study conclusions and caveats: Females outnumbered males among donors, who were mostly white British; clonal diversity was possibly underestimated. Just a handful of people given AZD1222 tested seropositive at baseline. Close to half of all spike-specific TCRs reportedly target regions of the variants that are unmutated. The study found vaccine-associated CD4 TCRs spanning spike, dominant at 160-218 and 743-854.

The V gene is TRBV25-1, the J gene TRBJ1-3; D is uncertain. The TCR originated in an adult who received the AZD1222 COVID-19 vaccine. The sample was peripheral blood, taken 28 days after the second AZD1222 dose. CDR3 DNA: TGTGCCAGCAGTGCCCCGGTGCCCTCTGGAAACACCATATATTTT. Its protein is CASSAPVPSGNTIYF.